This T cell receptor beta chain derives from a study of T cells in Graves' hyperthyroidism and ophthalmopathy. Notes on the study in general: Blood also contained most expanded thyroid clonotypes above 0.001.

A note on this clonotype: As yet, its antigen is unknown.

What was amplified from RNA transcripts were TCR beta CDR3 regions. The HTBI primer set drove a first-round RT-PCR of the TCR CDR3. TCRdb recomputed calls from the multiplex PCR reads with MiXCR, one row per CDR3 protein. This table holds approximately 400,000 distinct CDR3 sequences, about 14% found once. This clonotype originated in a young woman with Graves' ophthalmopathy. Material: blood.

The CDR3 loop is CATSPDRASYEQYF. DNA of the CDR3: TGTGCCACCAGCCCGGACAGGGCATCCTACGAGCAGTACTTC. This chain uses TRBV15 with TRBJ2-7, with 8 bases aligning to TRBD1. The CDR3 is made up of 14 amino acids. CDR1 is LNHNV and CDR2 is YYDKDF in the germline V gene (reference sequence). J was trimmed by 1 base and V by 5 bases; bases with no gene match: 4.